This TCR beta chain was profiled in a study of T cell changes during pregnancy in multiple sclerosis. Germline CDR1 and CDR2: SGDLS and YYNGEE. The CDR3 covers 15 residues. Trimming cost V 4 bases and J 5 bases; bases outside gene matches: 5. Measured with immunoSEQ multiplex PCR; TCRdb has only the in-frame clones, and not every one. The table has approximately 98,000 clones, about 90% seen once. The gene calls are TRBV9 and TRBJ2-3; 12 bases line up with TRBD2. This clonotype originated in a female donor in good health, enrolled as a control in a pregnancy study. Sequencing used peripheral blood, obtained after pregnancy. The CDR3 bases are TGTGCCAGCAGCCTAGCGGGGGGGGGTCGAGATACGCAGTATTTT. As protein: CASSLAGGGRDTQYF.